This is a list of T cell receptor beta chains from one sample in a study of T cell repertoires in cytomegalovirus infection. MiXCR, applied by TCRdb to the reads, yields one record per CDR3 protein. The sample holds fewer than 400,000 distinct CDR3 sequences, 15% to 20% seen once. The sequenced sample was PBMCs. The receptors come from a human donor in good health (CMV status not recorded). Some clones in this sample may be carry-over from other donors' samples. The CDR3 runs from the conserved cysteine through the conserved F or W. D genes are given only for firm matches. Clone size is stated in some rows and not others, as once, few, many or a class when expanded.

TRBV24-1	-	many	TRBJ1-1	CATSDPNTEAFF	TGTGCCACCAGTGATCCAAACACTGAAGCTTTCTTT
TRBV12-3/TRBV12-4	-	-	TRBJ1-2	CASSFTGFYGYTF	TGTGCCAGCAGTTTCACAGGGTTCTATGGCTACACCTTC
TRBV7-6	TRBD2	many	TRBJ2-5	CASSLELAGTYQETQYF	TGTGCCAGCAGCTTAGAACTAGCGGGGACCTACCAAGAGACCCAGTACTTC
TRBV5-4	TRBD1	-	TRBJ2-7	CASSPTGTVVYEQYF	TGTGCCAGCAGCCCCACCGGGACAGTGGTCTACGAGCAGTACTTC
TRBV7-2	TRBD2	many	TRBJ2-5	CASSFWVRLAENGETQYF	TGTGCCAGCAGCTTCTGGGTCCGACTAGCAGAAAACGGAGAGACCCAGTACTTC
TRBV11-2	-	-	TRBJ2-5	CASSLTDLVETQYF	TGTGCCAGCAGCTTAACGGACTTAGTAGAGACCCAGTACTTC
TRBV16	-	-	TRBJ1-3	CASSPTGFGNTIYF	TGTGCCAGCAGCCCGACAGGCTTTGGAAACACCATATATTTT
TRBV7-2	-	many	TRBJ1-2	CASSVGQSDYYGYTF	TGTGCCAGCAGCGTAGGACAGTCCGACTACTATGGCTACACCTTC
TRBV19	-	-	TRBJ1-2	CASSISSLYGYTF	TGTGCCAGTAGTATATCGAGTCTCTATGGCTACACCTTC
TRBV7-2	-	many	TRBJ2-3	CASSHPATDTQYF	TGTGCCAGCAGCCACCCTGCCACAGATACGCAGTATTTT
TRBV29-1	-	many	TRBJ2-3	CSVGPGGRTDTQYF	TGCAGCGTTGGCCCGGGGGGCCGCACAGATACGCAGTATTTT
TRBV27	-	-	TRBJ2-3	CASSSIMTSTDTQYF	TGTGCCAGCAGTTCCATTATGACTAGCACAGATACGCAGTATTTT
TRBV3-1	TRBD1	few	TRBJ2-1	CASSPQGAFYNEQFF	TGTGCCAGCAGCCCACAGGGGGCTTTCTACAATGAGCAGTTCTTC
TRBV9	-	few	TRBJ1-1	CASSVAEGEAFF	TGTGCCAGCAGCGTAGCTGAAGGCGAAGCTTTCTTT
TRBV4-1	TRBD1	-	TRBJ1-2	CTTTGTAYGYTF	TGCACCACCACCGGGACAGCTTATGGCTACACCTTC
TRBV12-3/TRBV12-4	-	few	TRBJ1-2	CASSGPNGYTF	TGTGCCAGCAGTGGGCCGAACGGCTACACCTTC
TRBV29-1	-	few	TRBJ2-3	CSVDQHTQYF	TGCAGCGTTGATCAGCATACGCAGTATTTT
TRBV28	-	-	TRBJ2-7	CASSLRFAGAREQYF	TGTGCCAGCAGTTTAAGGTTTGCGGGGGCTCGCGAGCAGTACTTC
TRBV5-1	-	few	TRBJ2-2	CASSLDPGSGELFF	TGCGCCAGCAGCTTGGATCCCGGGAGCGGGGAGCTGTTTTTT
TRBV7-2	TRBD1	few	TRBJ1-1	CASSLRRDSEAFF	TGTGCCAGCAGCTTACGCCGGGACAGCGAAGCTTTCTTT
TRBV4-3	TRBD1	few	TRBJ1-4	CASSPGGPGSTNEKLFF	TGCGCCAGCAGCCCAGGGGGACCGGGATCTACTAATGAAAAACTGTTTTTT
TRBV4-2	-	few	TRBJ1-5	CASSQDDSEQPQHF	TGTGCCAGCAGCCAAGATGACAGCGAGCAGCCCCAGCATTTT
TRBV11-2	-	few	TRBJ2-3	CASSQQTALPDTQYF	TGTGCCAGCAGCCAACAGACCGCTCTGCCAGATACGCAGTATTTT
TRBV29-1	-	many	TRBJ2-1	CSVEWRGPYNEQFF	TGCAGCGTTGAGTGGCGGGGCCCCTACAATGAGCAGTTCTTC
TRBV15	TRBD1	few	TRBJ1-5	CATSIIFSTGGGFNNQPQHF	TGTGCCACCAGCATTATCTTCTCGACAGGGGGAGGGTTTAACAATCAGCCCCAGCATTTT
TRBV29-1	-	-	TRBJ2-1	CSVEGRGSSSGFF	TGCAGCGTCGAAGGTAGGGGCTCATCCTCAGGGTTCTTC
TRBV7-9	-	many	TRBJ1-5	CASSLAGRPQPQHF	TGTGCCAGCAGCTTGGCAGGGAGGCCTCAGCCCCAGCATTTT
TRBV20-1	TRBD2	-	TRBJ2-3	CSASGASGGQSTDTQYF	TGCAGTGCTAGCGGGGCTAGCGGGGGCCAAAGCACAGATACGCAGTATTTT
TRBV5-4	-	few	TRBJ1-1	CASSLRQPNTEAFF	TGTGCCAGCAGCTTGCGCCAGCCGAACACTGAAGCTTTCTTT
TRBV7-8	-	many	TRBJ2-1	CASSAGATYNEQFF	TGTGCCAGCAGCGCGGGGGCCACCTACAATGAGCAGTTCTTC
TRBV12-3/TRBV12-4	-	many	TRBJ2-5	CASSPGRETQYF	TGTGCCAGCAGCCCTGGACGGGAGACCCAGTACTTC
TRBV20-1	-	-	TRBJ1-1	CSANEGIVNTEAFF	TGCAGTGCTAATGAAGGAATAGTGAACACTGAAGCTTTCTTT
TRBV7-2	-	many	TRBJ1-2	CASSSPDSANYGYTF	TGTGCCAGCAGCTCGCCGGACAGCGCCAACTATGGCTACACCTTC
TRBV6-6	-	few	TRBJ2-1	CASSYVFDEQFF	TGTGCCAGCAGTTACGTATTTGATGAGCAGTTCTTC
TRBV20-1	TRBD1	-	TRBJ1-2	CSARGTGVYGYTF	TGCAGTGCTAGAGGGACAGGGGTATATGGCTACACCTTC
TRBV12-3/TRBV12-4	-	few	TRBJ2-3	CASLAGYTPATQYF	TGTGCCAGCCTTGCGGGTTACACCCCGGCTACGCAGTATTTT
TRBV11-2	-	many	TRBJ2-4	CASSPDRAKNIQYF	TGTGCCAGCAGCCCCGACAGAGCCAAAAACATTCAGTACTTC
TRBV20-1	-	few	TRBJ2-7	CSARGGPREQYF	TGCAGTGCGAGAGGAGGGCCTCGCGAGCAGTACTTC
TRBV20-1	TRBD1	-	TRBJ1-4	CSARARDRGAEKLFF	TGCAGTGCTAGAGCCCGGGACAGGGGAGCTGAAAAACTGTTTTTT
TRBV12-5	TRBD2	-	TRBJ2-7	CASGLVPGLGYEQYF	TGTGCTAGTGGTTTGGTTCCGGGACTAGGGTACGAGCAGTACTTC
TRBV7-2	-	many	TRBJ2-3	CASSLGRRDTQYF	TGTGCCAGCAGCTTAGGTCGGCGAGATACGCAGTATTTT
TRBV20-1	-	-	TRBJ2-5	CSVGTLETQYF	TGCTCGGTGGGGACCTTGGAGACCCAGTACTTC
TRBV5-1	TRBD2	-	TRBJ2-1	CASSPHTSGRAGSYNEQFF	TGCGCCAGCAGCCCACATACTAGCGGGAGAGCGGGGTCCTACAATGAGCAGTTCTTC
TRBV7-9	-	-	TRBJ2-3	CASSSGVKGATDTQYF	TGTGCCAGCAGCTCGGGGGTCAAGGGAGCAACAGATACGCAGTATTTT
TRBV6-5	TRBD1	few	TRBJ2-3	CASSLGQGAQYF	TGTGCCAGCAGTCTCGGACAGGGAGCGCAGTATTTT
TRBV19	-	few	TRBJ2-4	CASEDRAKNIQYF	TGTGCCAGTGAAGACAGAGCCAAAAACATTCAGTACTTC
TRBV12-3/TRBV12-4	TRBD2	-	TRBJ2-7	CASSLSSGTPYEQYF	TGTGCCAGCAGTTTGAGTAGCGGGACCCCCTACGAGCAGTACTTC
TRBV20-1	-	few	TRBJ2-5	CSARDIVLAETQYF	TGCAGTGCTAGAGATATTGTACTAGCCGAGACCCAGTACTTC